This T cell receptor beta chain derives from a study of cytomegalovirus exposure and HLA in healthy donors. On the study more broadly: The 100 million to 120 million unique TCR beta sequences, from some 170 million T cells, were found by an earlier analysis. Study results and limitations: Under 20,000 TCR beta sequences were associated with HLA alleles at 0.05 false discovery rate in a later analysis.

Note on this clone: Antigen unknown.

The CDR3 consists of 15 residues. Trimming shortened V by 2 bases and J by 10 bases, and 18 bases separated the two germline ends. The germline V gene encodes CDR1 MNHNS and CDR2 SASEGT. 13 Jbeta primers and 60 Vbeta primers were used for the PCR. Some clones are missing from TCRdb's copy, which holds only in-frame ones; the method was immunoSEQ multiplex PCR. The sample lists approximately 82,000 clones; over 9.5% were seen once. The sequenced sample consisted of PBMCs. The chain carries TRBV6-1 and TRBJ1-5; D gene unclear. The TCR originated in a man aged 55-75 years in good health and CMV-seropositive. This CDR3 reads CASSENGVGFSPQHF. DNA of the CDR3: TGTGCCAGCAGTGAAAACGGGGTAGGTTTCTCCCCCCAGCATTTT.